These 10 T cell receptor beta chains came from one sample sequenced in a study of identical twins (dated by TCRdb to 2015 to 2016). Library preparation was by 5' RACE. The data were produced on an Illumina HiSeq 2000. TCRdb cleaned the public reads at Q25 with fastp, built clones with MiXCR and kept in-frame beta chains. One record per CDR3 amino acid sequence lists the most common genes and DNA. Across this sample there are about 240,000 distinct CDR3 sequences, with approximately 10% seen only once. The top ten constitute about a tenth of the sample. Input material: memory T cells sorted from blood. The cell subset or site label corresponds to: CD45RO+ enriched T cells. The receptors derive from a man aged 50 to 60 in good health.

The gene calls are TRBV4-3 and TRBJ2-7; 11 bases match TRBD1. V lost 5 bases, J lost 2 bases, and 5 bases stayed unmatched. The germline V gene encodes CDR1 LGHNA and CDR2 YSLEER. The CDR3 length is 15 residues. The CDR3: CASSSRDRGTYEQYF. The DNA of the CDR3 is TGCGCCAGCAGCTCCCGGGACAGGGGGACCTACGAGCAGTACTTC.

The chain uses TRBV14 and TRBJ2-2; the D gene is possibly TRBD1 (5 bases). Trimming shortened V by 2 bases and J by 13 bases, and 14 bases separated the two germline ends. The V gene's germline CDR1 is SGHDN and CDR2 FVKESK. This CDR3 region has 13 residues. The CDR3 sequence is CASSQSQGRRLFF. DNA for the CDR3: TGTGCCAGCAGCCAATCGCAGGGTAGGAGGCTGTTTTTT.

This clonotype was seen more than once but under ten times. V usage is TRBV12-3 or TRBV12-4 and J usage is TRBJ2-5, with D perhaps given as TRBD1 or TRBD2 (6 bases each). The CDR3 loop spans 13 amino acids. The V end was cut by 6 bases, the J end by 2 bases, with 10 bases between. The CDR3 here is CASSPGAQETQYF. CDR3 sequence (DNA): TGTGCCAGCAGCCCGGGGGCGCAAGAGACCCAGTACTTC.

This clonotype was recorded a few times. The chain carries TRBV6-2 or TRBV6-3 and TRBJ2-2, with TRBD1 identical over 7 bases. Germline loops: CDR1 MNHEY, CDR2 SVGEGT. The CDR3 is made up of 16 amino acids. V shed 3 bases and J 1 base; nucleotides not matched to a gene: 5. The CDR3 DNA reads TGTGCCAGCAGTTATCGACAGGGAAGGAACACCGGGGAGCTGTTTTTT. It specifies CASSYRQGRNTGELFF.

The chain combines TRBV2 with TRBJ2-7, with D possibly being TRBD2 (7 bases). Trimming removed 2 bases from V and 4 bases from J, with 12 bases in between. The CDR3 covers 14 residues. The germline gives CDR1 SNHLY, CDR2 FYNNEI. The CDR3 bases are TGTGCCAGCAGTGAACACAGGGAGGGGTACGAGCAGTACTTC. Translated: CASSEHREGYEQYF.

The chain employs TRBV9 and TRBJ1-4, with D tentatively TRBD1 (5 bases). Germline V gene data show CDR1 as SGDLS and CDR2 as YYNGEE. Trimming took off 3 bases at V and 0 bases at J, with 15 bases between the two ends. The CDR3 has 17 amino acids. The CDR3 protein is CASSARDRPTTNEKLFF. CDR3 DNA sequence: TGTGCCAGCAGCGCCCGGGACCGCCCTACAACTAATGAAAAACTGTTTTTT.

This clonotype has a count of ten or more. This chain links TRBV3-1 with TRBJ1-1; no clear D. Trimming cost V 1 base and J 5 bases, with 14 bases left between them. In germline, CDR1 is LGHDT, CDR2 YNNKEL (reference sequence). The CDR3 runs 15 residues. The CDR3 DNA reads TGTGCCAGCAGCCAAGTAAGGGTGATAAGGACTGAAGCTTTCTTT. Its translation: CASSQVRVIRTEAFF.

This clonotype was seen only a few times. V usage is TRBV10-3 and J usage is TRBJ2-1; TRBD2 matches at 8 bases. The germline V gene has CDR1 ENHRY and CDR2 SYGVKD. V lost 6 bases and J lost 11; bases outside the gene matches: 9. This CDR3 spans 13 amino acids. For the CDR3, the DNA is TGTGCCATCAGCCGCCCAGGGACTAGTCAGCAGTTCTTC. It encodes CAISRPGTSQQFF.

This clonotype was seen more than once but under ten times. V and J are TRBV27 and TRBJ1-4; D is perhaps TRBD1 (5 bases). CDR3 length: 16 amino acids. CDR1 is MNHEY, CDR2 SMNVEV, per germline (reference sequence). Trimming cost V 0 bases and J 0 bases, with 8 bases left between them. The DNA for the CDR3 is TGTGCCAGCAGTTTATCTAGGACACCAACTAATGAAAAACTGTTTTTT. As protein: CASSLSRTPTNEKLFF.

This chain joins TRBV20-1 and TRBJ1-4; weak D call: TRBD1 (5 bases). This CDR3 has 21 amino acids. The V and J ends lost 0 bases and 4 bases respectively, with 30 bases between them. CDR1 and CDR2 from the germline V gene are DFQATT and SNEGSKA (reference sequence). CDR3 bases: TGCAGTGCTAGAGATCAAAATTTGATTTCGCGAACAGACAGACTTAATGAAAAACTGTTTTTT. Protein product: CSARDQNLISRTDRLNEKLFF.